This T cell receptor (beta chain) was obtained from a study of regulatory and conventional T cells in RAG deficiency. Conventional CD4+ T cells were sorted from blood as CD25-low CD127-high cells. The assay was immunoSEQ multiplex PCR, and TCRdb's table has in-frame clones only and misses some. This table holds 30,000 to 40,000 clones, about 78% found once. Findings and caveats of the study: Omenn CD25-high CD127-low cells may be activated cells, not true Tregs. In Omenn syndrome, Treg and Tconv repertoires overlapped >75%. Treg unique TCR beta sequences were about 92-fold fewer in Omenn syndrome and CID/AS patients than controls.

Comments on this clone: The antigen is unknown. The junction departs from germline at one end; a sequencing error may be responsible.

The germline gives CDR1 SSHAT, CDR2 FNYEAQ (reference sequence). The length of the CDR3 is 14 residues. In addition, the sample was reused for a study of regulatory T cells. This second study notes: Primers: 52 TRBV forward and 13 TRBJ reverse.

Specimen: CD4+ effector T cells sorted from blood. The V call is TRBV7-7, the J call TRBJ2-5, with D unclear. The receptor's source is a human donor in good health. CDR3 nucleotides: TGTGCTAGCAGCCTAAACAACGCGCAAGAGACCCAGTACTTC. It translates to CASSLNNAQETQYF.